This passage covers 25 T cell receptor beta chains from one sample sequenced in a study of T cells in women clearing cervical HPV infection. Here immunoSEQ multiplex PCR was the method, and the copy in TCRdb shows in-frame clones only, minus some. The data show about 30,000 clones, and the top ten clones hold roughly 3.4%. Sequences were obtained from blood buffy coat. All receptors derive from a woman between 18 and 69 years old with a cervical HPV16 infection that either progressed to CIN3+ or cleared (not recorded which).

As to this clone: Read sequence stops 3 residues before the CDR3 end, and the germline J gene provides the missing end. The chain uses TRBV19 and TRBJ1-2; D gene unclear. The CDR3 totals 15 residues. Per germline, CDR1 LNHDA and CDR2 SQIVND (reference sequence). CDR3 protein: CASSIATSGVYDYTF. The part of the CDR3 DNA that was read is TGTGCCAGTAGTATAGCAACTAGCGGGGTCTACGAC.

Here the CDR3 reads CASSPGQFTGELFF. CDR3 DNA (partial): TGTGCCAGCAGCCCGGGACAGTTCACCGGGGAG. V usage is TRBV27 and J usage is TRBJ2-2; 7 nucleotides agree with TRBD1. The read is 3 residues too short to cover the CDR3 end, so that end is filled in from the germline J gene. J gave up 4 bases and V 6 bases, and 5 bases lay outside the gene matches. Germline V gives CDR1 MNHEY, CDR2 SMNVEV (reference sequence). The CDR3 totals 14 residues.

For this clone: The sequence runs out 3 residues before the end of the CDR3; the remainder is reconstructed from the germline J gene. The chain couples TRBV20-1 to TRBJ2-7; TRBD1 matches 7 bases. The CDR3 sequence is 16 residues long. V lost 0 bases, J lost 0 bases, and 8 bases stayed unmatched. CDR1 and CDR2 from the germline V gene are DFQATT and SNEGSKA (reference sequence). The CDR3 sequence is CSARDLRQGNSYEQYF. The sequenced CDR3 bases are TGCAGTGCTAGAGATTTACGACAGGGAAACTCCTACGAG.

Worth noting for this clone: The missing CDR3 end, 3 residues past where the read stops, is filled in from the germline J gene. V gene TRBV18 combines with J gene TRBJ1-5; 7 nucleotides match TRBD1. CDR1 and CDR2 (germline): KGHSH, LQKENI. V gave up 5 bases and J gave up 5 bases; unmatched junction bases: 6. CDR3 length: 14 amino acids. The CDR3 protein is CASSTTGPDQPQHF. The CDR3 bases that were read are TGTGCCAGCTCAACGACAGGGCCCGATCAGCCC.

On this clone: The CDR3 end falls 3 residues outside the read, so it is completed with the germline J gene. The genes are TRBV7-9 and TRBJ1-4, with 10 bases aligning to TRBD1. J was trimmed by 8 bases and V by 1 base; bases with no gene match: 1. There are 14 residues in the CDR3. The germline gives CDR1 SEHNR, CDR2 FQNEAQ (reference sequence). Incomplete CDR3 DNA: TGTGCCAGCAGCTTAGGGACAGGGGGAGAAAAA. This gives the protein CASSLGTGGEK. The entire CDR3 protein is CASSLGTGGEKLFF.

Regarding this clone: The read terminates 3 residues before the CDR3 end, so the remaining end is supplied by the germline J gene. The J gene is TRBJ2-3, the V gene TRBV6-1, with a weak D call TRBD2 (5 bases). Trimming shortened V by 0 bases and J by 0 bases, and 7 bases separated the two germline ends. This CDR3 region has 15 residues. Germline V gives CDR1 MNHNS, CDR2 SASEGT. This CDR3 is CASSEATGSTDTQYF. The CDR3 bases that were read are TGTGCCAGCAGTGAAGCCACGGGGAGCACAGATACG.

About this clone itself: From the germline J gene comes the end of the CDR3, since the read stops 3 residues before it. The chain combines TRBV7-2 with TRBJ2-3; 7 bases map to TRBD2. This CDR3 is built from 15 residues. CDR1 is SGHTA and CDR2 is FQGNSA in the germline V gene. The CDR3 DNA, read in part, is TGTGCCAGCAGCCGCCAGCGGGAAGTGCGAGAGACG. Residues: CASSRQREVRET. The whole CDR3 sequence reads CASSRQREVRETQYF.

A word on this clone: The read terminates 3 residues before the CDR3 end, so the remaining end is supplied by the germline J gene. The chain recombines TRBV28 with TRBJ2-7; D call uncertain. The CDR3 covers 13 residues. The V and J ends lost 3 bases and 2 bases respectively, with 8 bases between them. Looked up from germline, CDR1 is MDHEN and CDR2 is SYDVKM. The part of the CDR3 DNA that was read is TGTGCCAGCAGTTTGCCCCAGACCTACGAG. It is translated as CASSLPQTYE. The entire CDR3 sequence reads CASSLPQTYEQYF.

To note about this clone: The sequence runs out 3 residues before the end of the CDR3; the remainder is reconstructed from the germline J gene. The chain is built from TRBV28 and TRBJ2-7, with 9 positions matching TRBD1. Germline values: CDR1 MDHEN, CDR2 SYDVKM. Trimming cost V 2 bases and J 5 bases; bases outside gene matches: 10. CDR3 length: 16 residues. CDR3 sequence: CASSLSLGQGDHEQYF. The sequenced CDR3 bases are TGTGCCAGCAGTTTAAGCTTGGGACAGGGTGACCACGAG.

A word on this clone: Read coverage stops 3 residues before the CDR3 terminus; the germline J gene supplies the remainder. This chain uses TRBV5-4 with TRBJ2-5, with D hard to call. V was trimmed by 3 bases and J by 0 bases, leaving 3 bases between them. Germline V CDR1 and CDR2: SGHNT, YYREEE (reference sequence). CDR3 length: 12 amino acids. Partial CDR3 DNA: TGTGCCAGCAGCTCGTACCAAGAGACC. Its translation: CASSSYQET. The full CDR3 protein reads CASSSYQETQYF. The full variable domain, in which reference TRBV5-4 and TRBJ2-5 provide the parts outside the CDR3, is ETGVTQSPTHLIKTRGQQVTLRCSSQSGHNTVSWYQQALGQGPQFIFQYYREEENGRGNFPPRFSGLQFPNYSSELNVNALELDDSALYLCASSSYQETQYFGPGTRLLVL.

In the case of this clone: The read ends 3 residues before the CDR3 terminus; that terminus is restored from the germline J gene. The chain is built from TRBV19 and TRBJ2-7, with 13 nucleotides matching TRBD2. CDR3 length equals 14 residues. Germline CDR1 reads LNHDA; CDR2 reads SQIVND (reference sequence). The V segment lost 5 bases and the J segment 4 bases; nucleotides outside the gene matches: 2. The CDR3 loop is CASSRTSGSYEQYF. The part of the CDR3 DNA that was read is TGTGCCAGTAGTCGGACTAGCGGGAGTTACGAG.

Comment on this clone: The read ends 3 residues shy of where the CDR3 ends; the end is completed using the germline J gene. The V and J genes are TRBV20-1 and TRBJ2-5; a possible D gene is TRBD2 (6 bases). The CDR3 is 14 amino acids. The V end was cut by 5 bases, the J end by 5 bases, with 18 bases between. Germline V lookup: CDR1 DFQATT, CDR2 SNEGSKA (reference sequence). CDR3 residues: CSAPTGGPGETQYF. Partial CDR3 DNA: TGCAGTGCTCCAACCGGAGGGCCGGGGGAGACC.

In the case of this clone: The read is 3 residues too short to cover the CDR3 end, so that end is filled in from the germline J gene. The chain is built from TRBV20-1 and TRBJ2-1; D possibly corresponds to TRBD1 (6 bases). The CDR3 loop spans 17 amino acids. Germline CDR1 is DFQATT and CDR2 is SNEGSKA (reference sequence). Trimming left V 0 bases short and J 2 bases short, with 17 bases between. The CDR3 loop reads CSARDIVTGQPYNEQFF. Incomplete CDR3 DNA: TGCAGTGCTAGAGATATAGTAACAGGGCAGCCCTACAATGAG.

As for this clone: The observed sequence ends 3 residues before the CDR3 terminus, with the missing tail filled in from the germline J gene. This chain links TRBV20-1 with TRBJ2-7, with D perhaps TRBD2 (6 bases). With 5 bases removed from V and 4 bases from J, the gap between germline ends came to 12 bases. The CDR3 is made up of 12 amino acids. Germline V gene lookup returns CDR1 DFQATT and CDR2 SNEGSKA (reference sequence). The sequenced part of the CDR3 DNA is TGCAGTGCTGGCGGGATATTGTACGAG. It yields the protein CSAGGILYE. In full, the CDR3 is CSAGGILYEQYF.

To note about this clone: Read sequence stops 3 residues before the CDR3 end, and the germline J gene provides the missing end. This chain uses TRBV5-5 with TRBJ2-7; D call uncertain. The CDR3 runs to 15 residues. V was clipped by 0 bases and J by 2 bases, with 12 bases between them. Looked up from germline, CDR1 is SGHKS and CDR2 is YYEKEE (reference sequence). The CDR3 sequence is CASSLATANPYEQYF. The covered CDR3 bases are TGTGCCAGCAGCTTGGCCACAGCTAACCCCTACGAG.

Worth noting for this clone: The read terminates 3 residues before the CDR3 end, so the remaining end is supplied by the germline J gene. The chain combines TRBV7-6 with TRBJ2-7; 9 nucleotides match TRBD2. J gave up 2 bases and V 6 bases, and 5 bases lay outside the gene matches. CDR1 and CDR2 from the germline V gene are SGHVS and FNYEAQ. This CDR3 is 14 amino acids long. The covered CDR3 bases are TGTGCCAGCAGTCTTAGCGGGGGAGCCTACGAG. It translates to CASSLSGGAYE. Given in full, the CDR3 is CASSLSGGAYEQYF.

On this clone: The read comes to an end 3 residues before the CDR3 does, leaving the germline J gene to fill in the end. This chain links TRBV11-2 with TRBJ2-7; D ambiguous. There are 15 residues in the CDR3. V gave up 4 bases and J gave up 0 bases, with 13 bases separating them. Germline-derived CDR1 and CDR2 are SGHAT and FQNNGV. The part of the CDR3 DNA that was read is TGTGCCAGCAGCTCCCCCGTGAGGTCCTCCTACGAG. This codes for CASSSPVRSSYE. The whole CDR3 sequence is CASSSPVRSSYEQYF. The variable domain in full, completed from reference TRBV11-2 and TRBJ2-7, reads EAGVAQSPRYKIIEKRQSVAFWCNPISGHATLYWYQQILGQGPKLLIQFQNNGVVDDSQLPKDRFSAERLKGVDSTLKIQPAKLEDSAVYLCASSSPVRSSYEQYFGPGTRLTVT.

Concerning this clone: The read terminates 3 residues ahead of where the CDR3 ends, so the germline J gene completes it. The chain links TRBV10-3 to TRBJ2-1; 7 nucleotides agree with TRBD1. Germline CDR1 is ENHRY and CDR2 is SYGVKD. The junction had 0 bases not matched to a gene; V was cut back by 7 bases and J by 0 bases. The CDR3 contains 13 residues. The DNA read from the CDR3 is TGTGCCATCACAGGGGGCTCCTACAATGAG. This gives the protein CAITGGSYNE. The CDR3 in full is CAITGGSYNEQFF.

As regards this clone: Coverage ceases 3 residues before the CDR3 finishes, and the germline J gene fills in the end. The chain has TRBV6-2 or TRBV6-3 and TRBJ2-2, with a possible D match to TRBD1 (6 bases). This CDR3 spans 13 amino acids. Germline lookup yields CDR1 MNHEY and CDR2 SVGEGT. CDR3 DNA (partial): TGTGCCAGCAGTTACTCGAGCCAGGGGCGG. This encodes CASSYSSQGR. The whole CDR3 protein is CASSYSSQGRLFF.

On this clone itself: With the read ending 3 residues before the CDR3 end, the germline J gene is used to fill in that end. The chain joins TRBV6-1 to TRBJ2-3; no clear D gene. Trimming took 3 bases from V and 5 from J, leaving 9 bases between them. CDR1 and CDR2 from the germline V gene are MNHNS and SASEGT. CDR3 length: 13 amino acids. The CDR3 bases that were read are TGTGCCAGCAGTGAGGCCCGCGGAGATACG. Protein: CASSEARGDT. The whole CDR3 sequence reads CASSEARGDTQYF.

On this clone itself: From the germline J gene comes the end of the CDR3, since the read stops 3 residues before it. The chain joins TRBV19 to TRBJ2-7; no firm D call. V lost 3 bases to trimming and J lost 1 base, with 13 bases between them. The CDR3 contains 15 residues. Germline CDR1 LNHDA, CDR2 SQIVND (reference sequence). The CDR3 sequence is CASSISGGNSYEQYF. CDR3 DNA, as far as it was read: TGTGCCAGTAGTATCAGTGGTGGCAATTCCTACGAG.

With regard to this clone: Coverage ceases 3 residues before the CDR3 finishes, and the germline J gene fills in the end. The chain recombines TRBV7-1 with TRBJ1-2, with D perhaps matching TRBD1 (5 bases). TRBV7-1 is marked as an open reading frame, function uncertain. The CDR3 loop spans 20 amino acids. The part of the CDR3 DNA that was read is TGTGCCAGCAGCTCATTGAGCTGGACTAGCGGGACTCGCTCCTACAATGAC. Translated: CASSSLSWTSGTRSYND. The complete CDR3 protein is CASSSLSWTSGTRSYNDYTF.

To note about this clone: One junction end disagrees with the germline gene, perhaps due to a read error. The observed sequence ends 3 residues before the CDR3 terminus, with the missing tail filled in from the germline J gene. J is TRBJ2-7 and V is TRBV29-1, with 11 bases lining up with TRBD2. The CDR3 runs to 14 residues. Per germline, CDR1 SQVTM and CDR2 ANQGSEA. CDR3 DNA, as far as it was read: TGCGGCGTTGCTACACTAGCGGGAGTCAACGAG. It yields the protein CGVATLAGVNE. The full-length CDR3 reads as CGVATLAGVNEQYF.

CDR3 sequence reads: CASSLYRERDNEQFF. The covered CDR3 bases are TGTGCCAGCAGCTTGTACAGGGAAAGGGACAATGAG. This chain connects TRBV5-6 to TRBJ2-1, with D tentatively TRBD1 (6 bases). Read sequence stops 3 residues before the CDR3 end, and the germline J gene provides the missing end. CDR1 is SGHDT, CDR2 YYEEEE, per germline. The CDR3 contains 15 residues. Deletions cut 1 base from V and 5 bases from J, with 13 bases between.

CDR3 residues: CASSPAGGRGNEQFF. CDR3 DNA (partial): TGTGCCAGCAGTCCGGCAGGAGGGAGGGGTAATGAG. V usage is TRBV6-4 and J usage is TRBJ2-1; 7 bases are shared with TRBD2. Sequencing ends 3 residues short of the CDR3 end; the germline J gene provides the rest. The CDR3 spans 15 residues. Germline assignment: CDR1 MRHNA and CDR2 SNTAGT. V lost 5 bases, J lost 7 bases, and 11 bases stayed unmatched.